These 2 T cell receptor beta chains came from one sample sequenced in a study of cytomegalovirus exposure and HLA in healthy donors (dated by TCRdb to the late 2010s). The library was made by the immunoSEQ multiplex PCR assay. For the multiplex PCR, a mixture combining 60 forward primers for TCR Vbeta segments and 13 reverse primers for TCR Jbeta segments was used. Drawn from immuneACCESS, this table holds only the in-frame rearrangements with V and J called that TCRdb kept. Clones are partly lost; checked studies trace under half to an unresolved V gene and leave the rest unexplained. This sample is represented by 75,000 to 90,000 clones; roughly 72% of them were singletons. The ten largest clonotypes hold approximately 20% of the sample. The specimen sequenced was PBMCs. The receptors here all came from a man aged 25-40 years in good health and CMV-seropositive.

The chain employs TRBV11-2 and TRBJ1-2; D uncertain. The CDR3 is 15 residues long. The germline V gene has CDR1 SGHAT and CDR2 FQNNGV. The V gene lost 3 bases and the J gene lost 8 bases, with 19 bases spanning the gap. The CDR3 here is CASSLDGVPVGGYTF. CDR3 DNA: TGTGCCAGCAGCTTGGACGGGGTCCCAGTCGGCGGCTACACCTTC.

A few counts support this clone. At one end, the junction sequence differs from germline, possibly due to a read error. The chain is built from TRBV6-1 and TRBJ1-5; D gene unclear. The CDR3 has 14 residues. Germline assignment: CDR1 MNHNS and CDR2 SASEGT. The CDR3 bases are TGTGCCAGCATAGAGGGTATAGGCAATCAGCCCCAGAATTTT. Translated, it gives CASIEGIGNQPQNF.